These 15 T cell receptor beta chains were all obtained from the same sample, sequenced in a study of T cells in Graves' hyperthyroidism and ophthalmopathy. Researchers took RNA transcripts and amplified the TCR beta CDR3 regions from them. The HTBI set primed first-round TCR CDR3 RT-PCR. In TCRdb, the multiplex PCR reads were re-called with MiXCR into one record per CDR3 protein. The sample holds around 690,000 distinct CDR3 sequences, 17% seen once. Sequencing used blood. These receptors all come from a man aged 45-65 years with Graves' hyperthyroidism.

The chain uses TRBV28 and TRBJ1-3; no definite D call. The CDR3 loop spans 16 amino acids. The germline V gene has CDR1 MDHEN and CDR2 SYDVKM. Trimming pared 4 bases from V and 6 bases from J, leaving 19 bases between. The CDR3 protein is CASSWTLSDRPNTIYF. CDR3 nucleotides: TGTGCCAGCAGTTGGACTTTGTCGGATCGACCAAACACCATATATTTT.

Points on this clonotype: A much bigger clone sits one base away, suggesting this may be a read error. The chain links TRBV5-1 to TRBJ2-3, with D possibly TRBD2 on 6 matching bases. Germline V gene lookup returns CDR1 SGHRS and CDR2 YFSETQ. The CDR3 is 16 residues long. Here the CDR3 DNA reads TGCGCCAGCAGCTTTCAGCCTAGCGCCAGCACAGATGCGCAGTATTTT. It encodes CASSFQPSASTDAQYF.

The V call is TRBV6-1, the J call TRBJ2-7; TRBD2 matches at 14 bases. This CDR3 comprises 15 residues. Germline V gene sequence: CDR1 MNHNS, CDR2 SASEGT. V was pared by 7 bases and J by 7 bases, with 9 bases of the junction left unmatched. This CDR3 is CASKGLAGDPWEQYF. DNA of the CDR3: TGTGCCAGCAAGGGACTAGCGGGAGACCCTTGGGAGCAGTACTTC.

This clonotype was detected many times. V and J are TRBV11-2 and TRBJ2-2; D ambiguous. The V and J ends lost 1 base and 6 bases respectively, with 9 bases between them. The CDR3 has 14 residues. The V gene's germline CDR1 is SGHAT and CDR2 FQNNGV. The DNA for the CDR3 is TGTGCCAGCAGCTTAGTCCGAGCGTCCGGGGAGCTGTTTTTT. Its protein is CASSLVRASGELFF.

This clonotype has ten or more counts. The rearrangement links TRBV27 to TRBJ2-6; TRBD2 matches 12 bases. Germline loops: CDR1 MNHEY, CDR2 SMNVEV (reference sequence). The CDR3 covers 17 residues. The J segment lost 0 bases and the V segment lost 7 bases, leaving 4 bases of the junction unmatched. The CDR3 region has the DNA TGTGCCAGCATGGGACTAGCGGGTGTCTCTGGGGCCAACGTCCTGACTTTC. Translated: CASMGLAGVSGANVLTF.

This chain uses TRBV27 with TRBJ1-2, with D unclear. V was cut by 5 bases and J by 0 bases, with 7 bases left in between. This CDR3 comprises 13 residues. CDR1 is MNHEY and CDR2 is SMNVEV in the germline V gene (reference sequence). CDR3 sequence (DNA): TGTGCCAGCAGTGAAGCAGCTAACTATGGCTACACCTTC. This codes for CASSEAANYGYTF.

A few counts support this clonotype. The V call is TRBV5-1, the J call TRBJ1-4; 8 positions agree with TRBD1. The CDR3 totals 16 residues. The V segment lost 0 bases and the J segment 6 bases; nucleotides outside the gene matches: 7. The V gene's germline CDR1 is SGHRS and CDR2 YFSETQ. The CDR3 reads CASSLVSGGGHEKLFF. DNA for the CDR3: TGCGCCAGCAGCTTGGTTTCAGGGGGCGGGCATGAAAAACTGTTTTTT. Based on the CDR3 plus reference TRBV5-1 and TRBJ1-4, the full variable domain is KAGVTQTPRYLIKTRGQQVTLSCSPISGHRSVSWYQQTPGQGLQFLFEYFSETQRNKGNFPGRFSGRQFSNSRSEMNVSTLELGDSALYLCASSLVSGGGHEKLFFGSGTQLSVL.

The chain has TRBV5-1 and TRBJ2-1; D might be TRBD2 (6 bases). CDR3 size: 13 residues. V gave up 4 bases and J gave up 5 bases, with 10 bases separating them. Per germline, CDR1 SGHRS and CDR2 YFSETQ. CDR3 DNA: TGCGCCAGCAGCCGTTGGGGGGACAATGAGCAGTTCTTC. Encoded protein: CASSRWGDNEQFF. The full variable domain, rest sourced from reference TRBV5-1 and TRBJ2-1, is KAGVTQTPRYLIKTRGQQVTLSCSPISGHRSVSWYQQTPGQGLQFLFEYFSETQRNKGNFPGRFSGRQFSNSRSEMNVSTLELGDSALYLCASSRWGDNEQFFGPGTRLTVL.

The gene calls are TRBV7-6 and TRBJ2-1; 10 bases match TRBD2. V lost 4 bases and J lost 8; bases outside the gene matches: 11. Germline V gene lookup returns CDR1 SGHVS and CDR2 FNYEAQ. The CDR3 has 16 amino acids. The CDR3 nucleotides read TGTGCCAGCAGCTCCCCTAAGCGGGAGGGCGGAGATGAGCAGTTCTTC. Translated: CASSSPKREGGDEQFF.

This clonotype showed up many times. V and J are TRBV11-2 and TRBJ1-3; 7 nucleotides agree with TRBD1. The CDR3 is 15 residues long. The V segment lost 3 bases and the J segment 4 bases; nucleotides outside the gene matches: 6. Germline loops: CDR1 SGHAT, CDR2 FQNNGV. CDR3 loop: CASSFPTGPGNTIYF. The DNA for the CDR3 is TGTGCCAGCAGCTTCCCGACAGGGCCAGGAAACACCATATATTTT.

CDR3 DNA: TGTGCCAGCACCTCGACAGGGGGGAGCACAGATACGCAGTATTTT. Translating it yields CASTSTGGSTDTQYF. V is TRBV12-3 or TRBV12-4 and J is TRBJ2-3; 9 bases map to TRBD1. Germline trimming cut 7 bases from V and 0 bases from J; bases unmatched to any gene: 5. The CDR3 is made up of 15 amino acids.

Many counts were recorded for this clonotype. V gene TRBV2 combines with J gene TRBJ1-4; 9 nucleotides align to TRBD1. CDR3 size: 15 residues. CDR1 and CDR2 from the germline V gene are SNHLY and FYNNEI. J was trimmed by 8 bases and V by 8 bases; bases with no gene match: 12. The CDR3 bases are TGTGCCAGCGGTGGACAGGGGCTCCAGAAGGAAAAACTGTTTTTT. Protein product: CASGGQGLQKEKLFF.

This clonotype was found many times. The rearrangement uses TRBV2 and TRBJ2-3; the match to TRBD2 covers 7 bases. The germline V gene encodes CDR1 SNHLY and CDR2 FYNNEI. V was clipped by 8 bases and J by 3 bases; unmatched bases: 5. The CDR3 totals 13 residues. CDR3 in amino acids: CASGSGMTDTQYF. In nucleotides, the CDR3 is TGTGCCAGCGGGAGCGGGATGACAGATACGCAGTATTTT.

This clonotype was observed many times. The chain has TRBV7-2 and TRBJ2-7, with TRBD2 as a possible D gene (5 bases). V lost 5 bases to trimming and J lost 0 bases, with 11 bases between them. This CDR3 is 14 amino acids long. CDR1 and CDR2 from the germline V gene are SGHTA and FQGNSA. The CDR3 region is CASSKTRSSYEQYF. DNA of the CDR3: TGTGCCAGCAGCAAAACTAGAAGCTCCTACGAGCAGTACTTC.

This clonotype was observed a handful of times. Given the absence of the conserved phenylalanine or tryptophan at the CDR3 end, a read error is likely. The chain joins TRBV3-1 to TRBJ1-1; 8 positions agree with TRBD1. V gave up 1 base and J gave up 5 bases; unmatched junction bases: 3. This CDR3 is built from 14 residues. Germline V gives CDR1 LGHDT, CDR2 YNNKEL (reference sequence). The DNA of the CDR3 is TGTGCCAGCAGCCAAGTAGGACAGGGAACTGAAGCTTTCCTT. This encodes CASSQVGQGTEAFL.